This T cell receptor (beta chain) was captured in a study of somatic mutations in cytotoxic T cells in rheumatoid arthritis. Study context: The authors flow-sorted some V beta antibody-stained T-cell populations at nearly 100% purity, including V beta1+ cells that they sequenced for TCRB.

As regards this clone: Its specificity is unknown.

V shed 6 bases and J shed 8 bases, with 17 bases lying between them. Germline-derived CDR1 and CDR2 are SEHNR and FQNEAQ (reference sequence). The CDR3 has 14 amino acids. Findings and limits, study-wide: Any difference in CD8+ T-cell clonality between patients who had rheumatoid arthritis and healthy controls who were age-matched was not statistically significant. In rheumatoid arthritis patients, unlike healthy controls, CD8+ clonality rose with age.

Sequenced by immunoSEQ multiplex PCR; TCRdb stores in-frame clones only, minus some. Here the sample spans about 20,000 clones, around 85% being singletons. This TCR was sampled from a woman between 40 and 50 years old with rheumatoid arthritis. This chain connects TRBV7-9 to TRBJ2-1; D gene unclear. What was sequenced was CD8+ T cells sorted from blood. CDR3 amino acids: CASRTGLFTDEQFF. The CDR3 coding sequence is TGTGCCAGCAGGACTGGCCTATTTACGGATGAGCAGTTCTTC.